The next 12 T cell receptor beta chains were all read from a single sample in a study of shared clonotypes between healthy human individuals. Cells designated naive CD8 were CD45RO-negative and were positively selected for CCR7, with terminally differentiated effector memory CD45RA+ cells excluded. The method was immunoSEQ multiplex PCR; TCRdb's version includes in-frame clones alone and lacks a portion of them. The sample lists about 820,000 clones, roughly 92% occurring once. Sequences were obtained from naive CD8+ T cells sorted from blood. The origin of the receptors is a man aged 25-45 years in good health.

The chain combines TRBV5-6 with TRBJ2-1; possibly TRBD2 for D (5 bases). The CDR3 loop spans 14 amino acids. Between the trimmed V and J ends, which lost 8 bases and 2 bases, there was a span of 14 bases. Germline CDR1 is SGHDT and CDR2 is YYEEEE. CDR3 region: CASQDSITYNEQFF. The CDR3 nucleotides read TGTGCCAGTCAGGACTCCATCACCTACAATGAGCAGTTCTTC. Looking up the rest from reference TRBV5-6 and TRBJ2-1 gives the full variable domain: DAGVTQSPTHLIKTRGQQVTLRCSPKSGHDTVSWYQQALGQGPQFIFQYYEEEERQRGNFPDRFSGHQFPNYSSELNVNALLLGDSALYLCASQDSITYNEQFFGPGTRLTVL.

Worth noting for this clone: With only one base between it and a far larger clone, this is likely a read error. The chain is built from TRBV6-1 and TRBJ2-7; 8 bases are shared with TRBD1. The CDR3 totals 14 residues. Germline lookup yields CDR1 MNHNS and CDR2 SASEGT. The CDR3 sequence is CASIGDRTGYGQYF. The CDR3 bases are TGTGCCAGCATAGGGGACAGGACAGGCTACGGGCAGTACTTC.

This clone has just one count. This chain links TRBV6-5 with TRBJ1-1; D is undetermined. Germline V gene lookup returns CDR1 MNHEY and CDR2 SVGAGI. V was clipped by 5 bases and J by 1 base, with 8 bases between them. The CDR3 loop spans 13 amino acids. The CDR3 DNA is TGTGCCAGCAGTATTGGCCGGAACACTGAAGCTTTCTTT. As protein: CASSIGRNTEAFF.

V gene TRBV10-3 combines with J gene TRBJ1-5, with 8 bases identical to TRBD1. The CDR3 sequence is 14 residues long. V lost 5 bases and J lost 6; bases outside the gene matches: 6. Germline V CDR1 and CDR2: ENHRY, SYGVKD. CDR3: CAISPDREGQPQHF. The CDR3 coding sequence is TGTGCCATCAGTCCGGACAGGGAGGGTCAGCCCCAGCATTTT.

This chain links TRBV13 with TRBJ2-1; D is unresolved. This CDR3 has 11 amino acids. Trimming removed 4 bases at V and 11 bases at J, with 9 bases between. Germline values: CDR1 PRHDT, CDR2 FYEKMQ (reference sequence). The CDR3 nucleotides are TGTGCCAGCAGCTATTCCGGACAGCAGTTCTTC. This gives the protein CASSYSGQQFF.

The chain recombines TRBV5-6 with TRBJ2-2; TRBD1 matches at 8 bases. There are 15 residues in the CDR3. Unmatched junction bases numbered 5, after V lost 4 bases and J lost 3 bases. In germline, CDR1 is SGHDT, CDR2 YYEEEE. Written as DNA, the CDR3 is TGTGCCAGCAGCCCGGACAGGGAGTACACCGGGGAGCTGTTTTTT. Translating gives CASSPDREYTGELFF. Together with reference TRBV5-6 and TRBJ2-2, the CDR3 gives the full variable domain: DAGVTQSPTHLIKTRGQQVTLRCSPKSGHDTVSWYQQALGQGPQFIFQYYEEEERQRGNFPDRFSGHQFPNYSSELNVNALLLGDSALYLCASSPDREYTGELFFGEGSRLTVL.

The table lists this clone with a few counts. V and J are TRBV19 and TRBJ1-1; 7 bases align to TRBD1. This CDR3 is 14 amino acids long. The junction had 4 bases not matched to a gene; V was cut back by 6 bases and J by 0 bases. Germline CDR1 and CDR2: LNHDA and SQIVND (reference sequence). CDR3 bases: TGTGCCAGTAGCCGACAGGGCATGAACACTGAAGCTTTCTTT. The encoded protein is CASSRQGMNTEAFF.

The chain employs TRBV6-5 and TRBJ2-7, with D maybe TRBD1 (5 bases). V was pared by 2 bases and J by 0 bases, with 11 bases between. The germline V gene has CDR1 MNHEY and CDR2 SVGAGI. The CDR3 length is 15 residues. The CDR3 nucleotides read TGTGCCAGCAGTTACGGGGCCGTGAGCTCCTACGAGCAGTACTTC. This gives the protein CASSYGAVSSYEQYF.

This chain joins TRBV27 and TRBJ2-3, with TRBD2 matching 9 bases. The V gene's germline CDR1 is MNHEY and CDR2 SMNVEV (reference sequence). CDR3 length equals 18 residues. V shed 0 bases and J 4 bases; nucleotides not matched to a gene: 11. CDR3 protein: CASSLSIWLAGSADTQYF. CDR3 DNA sequence: TGTGCCAGCAGTTTATCGATTTGGCTAGCGGGAAGTGCAGATACGCAGTATTTT.

The rearrangement links TRBV5-4 to TRBJ2-1; maybe TRBD1 (5 bases). Germline CDR1 SGHNT, CDR2 YYREEE (reference sequence). The CDR3 runs 13 residues. The V end was cut by 4 bases, the J end by 6 bases, with 11 bases between. The CDR3 sequence is CASSDSEFNEQFF. CDR3 sequence (DNA): TGTGCCAGCAGCGACAGCGAGTTCAATGAGCAGTTCTTC.

The chain links TRBV19 to TRBJ1-1; possibly TRBD1 for D (6 bases). The germline gives CDR1 LNHDA, CDR2 SQIVND (reference sequence). CDR3 length: 14 amino acids. The V end lost 2 bases, the J end lost 1 base, and 8 bases lay between the germline ends. The CDR3 loop reads CASSITGRNTEAFF. The DNA for the CDR3 is TGTGCCAGTAGTATAACAGGGCGGAACACTGAAGCTTTCTTT.

The chain carries TRBV15 and TRBJ2-7; D tentatively reads TRBD1 or TRBD2 (5 bases each). There are 13 residues in the CDR3. V was cut by 5 bases and J by 6 bases, with 14 bases left in between. The germline gives CDR1 LNHNV, CDR2 YYDKDF (reference sequence). CDR3 in DNA: TGTGCCACCAGCCGGGGCGAGTCTGGCGAGCAGTACTTC. This codes for CATSRGESGEQYF.